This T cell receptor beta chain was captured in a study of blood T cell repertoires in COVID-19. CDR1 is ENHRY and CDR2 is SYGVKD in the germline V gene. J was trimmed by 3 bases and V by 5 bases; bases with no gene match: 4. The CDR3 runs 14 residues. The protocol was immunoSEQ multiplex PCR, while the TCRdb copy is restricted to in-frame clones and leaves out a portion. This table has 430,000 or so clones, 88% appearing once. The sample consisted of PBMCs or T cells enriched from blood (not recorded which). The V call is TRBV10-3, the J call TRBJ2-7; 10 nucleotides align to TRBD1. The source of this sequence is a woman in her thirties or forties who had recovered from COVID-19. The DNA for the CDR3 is TGTGCCATCAGTATGCGGACAGGGGGCTACGAGCAGTACTTC. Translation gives CAISMRTGGYEQYF.